These T cell receptor beta chains were read from a single sample in a study of cytomegalovirus exposure and HLA in healthy donors. TCRdb's table, derived via immunoSEQ multiplex PCR, lists solely in-frame clones and lacks some. Here the sample spans roughly 100,000 clones, 70% to 80% being singletons. Sequenced sample: PBMCs. The source is a woman aged 40 to 55 in good health and CMV-seronegative. CDR3s include the opening cysteine and the closing phenylalanine or tryptophan. Fields, in order: J gene, V gene, clone size, D gene, CDR3 protein, CDR3 DNA. A D gene is named only where the DNA matches it firmly. Only part of the rows carry a size: once, few, many, or a class if the clone is expanded.

TRBJ1-2 | TRBV7-9 | - | TRBD1 | CASSSGTDPYGYTF | TGTGCCAGCAGTTCCGGGACAGATCCCTATGGCTACACCTTC
TRBJ2-7 | TRBV4-3 | - | TRBD1 | CASSQERGQGYEQYF | TGCGCCAGCAGCCAAGAGCGGGGACAGGGCTACGAGCAGTACTTC
TRBJ1-5 | TRBV6-5 | once | - | CASSPSGEIQPQHF | TGTGCCAGCAGCCCCTCAGGGGAGATTCAGCCCCAGCATTTT
TRBJ1-3 | TRBV28 | - | TRBD1 | CASGTGSLNTIYF | TGTGCCAGCGGGACAGGGAGTCTAAACACCATATATTTT
TRBJ1-1 | TRBV2 | - | - | CASSVRENTEAFF | TGTGCCAGCAGTGTTCGGGAAAACACTGAAGCTTTCTTT
TRBJ2-3 | TRBV6-5 | - | - | CASRAPGVSTDTQYF | TGTGCCAGCAGAGCACCAGGGGTGAGCACAGATACGCAGTATTTT
TRBJ2-3 | TRBV27 | - | TRBD2 | CASRTSGRYGDTQYF | TGTGCCAGCAGGACTAGCGGGAGATACGGAGATACGCAGTATTTT
TRBJ1-1 | TRBV21-1 | - | - | CASSNPRGSTEAFF | TGTGCCAGCAGCAATCCCCGGGGGTCCACTGAAGCTTTCTTT
TRBJ2-7 | TRBV11-2 | - | - | CASSLDGTSHEQYF | TGTGCCAGCAGCTTAGACGGGACAAGTCACGAGCAGTACTTC
TRBJ2-7 | TRBV2 | - | TRBD1 | CASGAQGYRYEQYF | TGTGCCAGCGGAGCACAGGGGTACCGCTACGAGCAGTACTTC
TRBJ2-1 | TRBV4-2 | few | - | CASSQDNRANEQFF | TGTGCCAGCAGCCAAGATAACAGGGCCAATGAGCAGTTCTTC
TRBJ2-7 | TRBV2 | - | - | CASKQQSYEQYF | TGTGCTAGCAAACAGCAGTCCTACGAGCAGTACTTC
TRBJ2-2 | TRBV9 | - | TRBD2 | CASSVSWNSGGPGELFF | TGTGCCAGCAGCGTAAGTTGGAATAGCGGGGGCCCCGGGGAGCTGTTTTTT
TRBJ2-7 | TRBV7-7 | few | - | CASSFPPESYEQYF | TGTGCCAGCAGCTTTCCCCCCGAGTCCTACGAGCAGTACTTC
TRBJ2-3 | TRBV5-4 | - | TRBD1 | CASSYSGTVTDTQYF | TGTGCCAGCAGCTATTCCGGGACAGTCACAGATACGCAGTATTTT
TRBJ2-1 | TRBV11-2 | - | TRBD2 | CASSLDLASGSLNEQFF | TGTGCCAGCAGCTTAGATCTGGCTAGCGGGAGTTTAAATGAGCAGTTCTTC
TRBJ1-2 | TRBV19 | - | TRBD1 | CASSGGQGLTGYTF | TGTGCCAGTAGTGGCGGACAGGGATTAACTGGCTACACCTTC
TRBJ2-5 | TRBV6-1 | few | TRBD1 | CASSEGGTVETQYF | TGTGCCAGCAGTGAAGGGGGGACAGTAGAGACCCAGTACTTC
TRBJ2-7 | TRBV19 | - | TRBD1 | CASSTTGTGNEQYF | TGTGCCAGTAGTACAACCGGGACAGGGAACGAGCAGTACTTC
TRBJ2-1 | TRBV5-1 | - | TRBD2 | CASSLVSGSYNEQFF | TGCGCCAGCAGCTTGGTAAGCGGGAGTTACAATGAGCAGTTCTTC
TRBJ1-5 | TRBV2 | - | TRBD1 | CASSLDRAENQPQHF | TGTGCCAGCAGCTTGGACAGGGCGGAGAATCAGCCCCAGCATTTT
TRBJ1-2 | TRBV6-5 | - | - | CASSLGGGPYGYTF | TGTGCCAGCAGTCTCGGGGGGGGCCCCTATGGCTACACCTTC
TRBJ2-3 | TRBV9 | - | TRBD2 | CASSSGLAGPTDTQYF | TGTGCCAGCAGCTCGGGACTAGCGGGCCCCACAGATACGCAGTATTTT
TRBJ1-2 | TRBV4-2 | - | - | CASSQDRPGISNGYTF | TGTGCCAGCAGTCAAGATCGACCCGGGATCTCGAATGGCTACACCTTC
TRBJ1-1 | TRBV19 | - | - | CASSRQGETEAFF | TGTGCCAGTAGCCGGCAGGGCGAAACTGAAGCTTTCTTT
TRBJ1-1 | TRBV27 | - | - | CASSPYRAETEAFF | TGTGCCAGCAGTCCATACAGGGCGGAAACTGAAGCTTTCTTT
TRBJ1-6 | TRBV10-1 | once | - | CASSSGKLGSPLHF | TGCGCCAGCAGTTCAGGGAAACTGGGGTCACCCCTCCACTTT
TRBJ2-4 | TRBV13 | - | TRBD1 | CASSLTRTGGGGIQYF | TGTGCCAGCAGCCTTACCAGGACAGGGGGTGGCGGAATTCAGTACTTC
TRBJ1-5 | TRBV19 | few | TRBD1 | CASRGQGQPQHF | TGTGCCAGTAGAGGACAGGGTCAACCCCAGCATTTT
TRBJ1-4 | TRBV27 | few | - | CASSSVLTNEKLFF | TGTGCCAGCAGTTCGGTTTTAACTAATGAAAAACTGTTTTTT
TRBJ2-5 | TRBV27 | - | TRBD2 | CASSPSSGGVGREETQYF | TGTGCCAGCAGTCCCTCGAGTGGGGGGGTCGGGCGGGAAGAGACCCAGTACTTC
TRBJ1-1 | TRBV6-5 | - | TRBD1 | CASSYTGTDLEAFF | TGTGCCAGCAGTTACACCGGGACAGATCTTGAAGCTTTCTTT
TRBJ2-1 | TRBV28 | - | - | CASSLLSRAKGGEQFF | TGTGCCAGCAGTTTATTGTCCCGGGCAAAGGGAGGTGAGCAGTTCTTC
TRBJ2-7 | TRBV11-3 | few | - | CASSLGAGYYEQYF | TGTGCCAGCAGCTTAGGAGCGGGCTACTACGAGCAGTACTTC
TRBJ1-1 | TRBV7-2 | - | TRBD1 | CASSHGDRANTEAFF | TGTGCCAGCAGCCACGGGGACAGGGCGAACACTGAAGCTTTCTTT
TRBJ1-3 | TRBV9 | - | TRBD1 | CASSIQGALGNTIYF | TGTGCCAGCAGCATACAGGGGGCGTTGGGCAACACCATATATTTT
TRBJ2-7 | TRBV6-5 | - | TRBD1 | CASSEQGVGYEQYF | TGTGCCAGCAGTGAACAGGGGGTGGGGTACGAGCAGTACTTC
TRBJ1-4 | TRBV28 | - | TRBD1 | CASSLVGQGDEKLFF | TGTGCCAGCAGTTTGGTGGGGCAGGGGGATGAAAAACTGTTTTTT
TRBJ2-1 | TRBV11-3 | - | TRBD2 | CASSLGGGREDEQFF | TGTGCCAGCAGCTTAGGGGGGGGGAGGGAGGATGAGCAGTTCTTC
TRBJ2-6 | TRBV28 | - | - | CASSYTTGANVLTF | TGTGCCAGCAGCTATACGACTGGGGCCAACGTCCTGACTTTC
TRBJ1-1 | TRBV9 | once | - | CASSVATGGEAFF | TGTGCCAGCAGCGTAGCGACGGGCGGGGAAGCTTTCTTT
TRBJ2-1 | TRBV6-5 | - | TRBD2 | CASSYSGGLGYNEQFF | TGTGCCAGCAGTTACTCAGGGGGACTAGGGTACAATGAGCAGTTCTTC
TRBJ2-1 | TRBV4-1 | few | TRBD2 | CASSQESGRAYNEQFF | TGCGCCAGCAGCCAAGAAAGCGGGAGAGCCTACAATGAGCAGTTCTTC
TRBJ1-1 | TRBV19 | - | TRBD1 | CASSITGGTEAFF | TGTGCCAGTAGTATAACAGGGGGTACTGAAGCTTTCTTT
TRBJ2-7 | TRBV2 | - | TRBD1 | CASKRDRVYEQYF | TGTGCCAGCAAGCGAGACAGGGTCTACGAGCAGTACTTC
TRBJ2-5 | TRBV30 | - | TRBD2 | CAWAAHTSGGGTQYF | TGTGCCTGGGCGGCCCATACTAGCGGGGGCGGTACCCAGTACTTC
TRBJ1-5 | TRBV15 | - | - | CATSRVGGIGNQPQHF | TGTGCCACCAGCAGAGTGGGGGGTATTGGCAATCAGCCCCAGCATTTT